These 5 T cell receptor beta chains share one sample of origin, sequenced in a study of shared clonotypes between healthy human individuals. The data were produced by immunoSEQ multiplex PCR, yet TCRdb's version contains in-frame clones alone and is incomplete. Among millions of clones listed, roughly 95% were seen once. The material sequenced was naive CD4+ T cells sorted from blood. Subset of the sample: CD45RA+ positively selected. The receptors here all came from a young man in good health.

This chain connects TRBV5-1 to TRBJ2-7; TRBD2 matches at 9 bases. Germline V lookup: CDR1 SGHRS, CDR2 YFSETQ. Trimming removed 5 bases from V and 0 bases from J; junction bases left unmatched: 6. This CDR3 region has 15 residues. The CDR3 loop reads CASSYPSGTSYEQYF. CDR3 DNA sequence: TGCGCCAGCAGTTATCCTAGCGGGACCTCCTACGAGCAGTACTTC.

The genes are TRBV7-8 and TRBJ2-3, with D tentatively TRBD2 (7 bases). Deletions cut 5 bases from V and 0 bases from J, with 24 bases between. In germline, CDR1 is SGHVS, CDR2 FQNEAQ. CDR3 length: 19 residues. Here the CDR3 DNA reads TGTGCCAGCAGCCCAACGTATTTTCGAGGGGGGGCGAGCACAGATACGCAGTATTTT. This sequence encodes CASSPTYFRGGASTDTQYF. Combining the CDR3 with reference TRBV7-8 and TRBJ2-3 gives the whole variable domain GAGVSQSPRYKVAKRGQDVALRCDPISGHVSLFWYQQALGQGPEFLTYFQNEAQLDKSGLPSDRFFAERPEGSVSTLKIQRTQQEDSAVYLCASSPTYFRGGASTDTQYFGPGTRLTVL.

CDR3 in DNA: TGTGCCAGCAGTGGGGGGACAGGGAGAGGAAACATTCAGTACTTC. Translating it yields CASSGGTGRGNIQYF. The chain is built from TRBV6-5 and TRBJ2-4; 9 positions agree with TRBD1. The CDR3 totals 15 residues. Germline trimming cut 5 bases from V and 6 bases from J; bases unmatched to any gene: 8. Germline V gene data show CDR1 as MNHEY and CDR2 as SVGAGI.

The chain is built from TRBV30 and TRBJ1-2; TRBD1 matches at 8 bases. CDR1 and CDR2 (germline): GTSNPN, SVGIG (reference sequence). The ends lost 8 bases at V and 4 bases at J; junction bases unmatched: 12. CDR3 length: 14 amino acids. The CDR3 sequence is CARKTGVDIYGYTF. CDR3 nucleotide sequence: TGTGCCCGGAAGACAGGGGTAGACATCTATGGCTACACCTTC.

This rearrangement joins TRBV4-1 to TRBJ1-6; perhaps TRBD1 as D (5 bases). V dropped 1 base and J dropped 5 bases, with 9 bases sitting between them. The CDR3 is 15 residues long. CDR1 and CDR2 from the germline V gene are MGHRA and YSYEKL. CDR3 nucleotides: TGCGCCAGCAGCCAAGCGGGACGGAATAATTCACCCCTCCACTTT. As protein: CASSQAGRNNSPLHF.